The 23 T cell receptor beta chains below come from one sample, sequenced in a study of T-cell reconstitution after alpha-beta-depleted transplantation in children. Preparation of the TCRbeta library was carried out with unique molecular identifiers. TCRdb reprocessed the PCR reads via MiXCR and lists one record per CDR3 protein. The table shows about 580,000 distinct CDR3 sequences, with under 25% occurring only once. Sequencing was performed on PBMCs, mostly from graft donor cells, taken 360 days after TCRalphabeta/CD19-depleted stem cell transplant. Receptors originate from a boy less than two years old who had a stem cell transplant for acute myeloid leukemia, so the T cells may come from the graft donor.

This clonotype was counted only a few times. The chain uses TRBV6-1 and TRBJ2-1, with D maybe TRBD1 (6 bases). The V gene's germline CDR1 is MNHNS and CDR2 SASEGT. The CDR3 length is 15 residues. Trimming stripped 4 bases from V and 0 bases from J, with 10 bases between. CDR3 loop: CASSGRGSSYNEQFF. In DNA, the CDR3 is TGTGCCAGCAGTGGCAGGGGAAGCTCCTACAATGAGCAGTTCTTC.

This clonotype was counted many times. This chain uses TRBV10-2 with TRBJ2-2; D call uncertain. Germline V gene data show CDR1 as WSHSY and CDR2 as SAAADI. V gave up 10 bases and J gave up 0 bases, with 18 bases separating them. The CDR3 covers 16 residues. The DNA for the CDR3 is TGCGCCACAAAGCCAGAGAAGATGCCGAACACCGGGGAGCTGTTTTTT. Translated, it gives CATKPEKMPNTGELFF.

The sample holds many counts of this clonotype. J is TRBJ2-3 and V is TRBV20-1; D is unresolved. Per germline, CDR1 DFQATT and CDR2 SNEGSKA (reference sequence). Trimming pared 0 bases from V and 2 bases from J, leaving 15 bases between. CDR3 length: 16 residues. The CDR3 nucleotides are TGCAGTGCTAGAGATTACCGGTCCGGACCCACAGATACGCAGTATTTT. It yields the protein CSARDYRSGPTDTQYF.

This clonotype was counted only a few times. The rearrangement uses TRBV7-2 and TRBJ1-2; possibly TRBD1 for D (6 bases). V was pared by 3 bases and J by 2 bases, with 7 bases between. This CDR3 has 13 residues. Germline CDR1 is SGHTA and CDR2 is FQGNSA. The CDR3 DNA follows: TGTGCCAGCAGCTTCGACAGGAACTATGGCTACACCTTC. Protein: CASSFDRNYGYTF.

The V call is TRBV15, the J call TRBJ2-7; D not certain. In germline, CDR1 is LNHNV, CDR2 YYDKDF (reference sequence). V was shortened by 1 base and J by 6 bases, with 16 bases between the two germline ends. CDR3 length equals 15 residues. CDR3 region: CATSRAMVPLSEQYV. For the CDR3, the DNA is TGTGCCACCAGCAGAGCCATGGTACCCCTTAGCGAGCAGTACGTC.

The chain recombines TRBV7-2 with TRBJ2-3, with D perhaps TRBD2 (6 bases). The CDR3 is 14 amino acids. In germline, CDR1 is SGHTA, CDR2 FQGNSA. Trimming removed 8 bases from V and 3 bases from J, with 15 bases in between. CDR3 nucleotides: TGTGCCAGCTTCAAACCCGGGGGAACAGATACGCAGTATTTT. As protein: CASFKPGGTDTQYF.

The gene calls are TRBV12-3 or TRBV12-4 and TRBJ1-1; unclear D gene. The CDR3 is made up of 14 amino acids. The V end lost 2 bases, the J end lost 0 bases, and 7 bases lay between the germline ends. CDR3 in DNA: TGTGCCAGCAGTTTACGCGCAGTGAACACTGAAGCTTTCTTT. Its translation: CASSLRAVNTEAFF.

This clonotype was counted between two and nine times. This sequence joins TRBV20-1 and TRBJ2-3, with TRBD1 as a possible D gene (5 bases). V lost 3 bases and J 0 bases, leaving 10 bases between the germline ends. Germline loops: CDR1 DFQATT, CDR2 SNEGSKA (reference sequence). This CDR3 has 14 residues. CDR3 nucleotides: TGCAGTGCTAGTGGGGCAGGGAGCACAGATACGCAGTATTTT. This sequence encodes CSASGAGSTDTQYF.

This clonotype has ten or more counts. This chain joins TRBV12-3 or TRBV12-4 and TRBJ2-1; 7 positions match TRBD2. The CDR3 is 14 residues long. V was clipped by 7 bases and J by 4 bases; unmatched bases: 7. The CDR3 DNA is TGTGCCAGCATGGAGGCGGGGGATTACAATGAGCAGTTCTTC. Translation: CASMEAGDYNEQFF.

The chain recombines TRBV20-1 with TRBJ2-7, with 8 bases matching TRBD1. The V segment lost 3 bases and the J segment 3 bases; nucleotides outside the gene matches: 10. Germline V CDR1 and CDR2: DFQATT, SNEGSKA (reference sequence). The CDR3 runs to 15 residues. The CDR3 DNA is TGCAGTGCTAGGGACAGGGAATTGGTCAACTACGAGCAGTACGTC. It specifies CSARDRELVNYEQYV.

This clonotype was recorded at least ten times. The chain uses TRBV28 and TRBJ2-1, with 7 nucleotides matching TRBD1. The CDR3 spans 16 residues. The V and J ends lost 8 bases and 0 bases, in that order; junction bases with no gene match: 10. The germline V gene encodes CDR1 MDHEN and CDR2 SYDVKM. The CDR3 DNA reads as TGTGCCAGCTGGGTAGGTCCAGGGGGCTCCTACAATGAGCAGTTCTTC. It is translated as CASWVGPGGSYNEQFF.

This rearrangement joins TRBV7-9 to TRBJ2-7; D not certain. The CDR3 covers 15 residues. Trimming removed 2 bases at V and 5 bases at J, with 16 bases between. CDR1 SEHNR and CDR2 FQNEAQ come from the germline V gene (reference sequence). The CDR3 nucleotides are TGTGCCAGCAGCTTATCTGAGACGGCGACCAACGAGCAGTACTTC. It is translated as CASSLSETATNEQYF.

CDR3 sequence: CASKERGAETQYF. DNA for the CDR3: TGTGCCAGCAAGGAGCGGGGAGCTGAGACCCAGTACTTC. V is TRBV6-6 and J is TRBJ2-5; 7 bases fit TRBD2. The CDR3 length is 13 residues. Germline assignment: CDR1 MNHNY and CDR2 SVGAGI (reference sequence). The V gene end was trimmed by 7 bases and the J gene end by 5 bases; junction bases not matched to a gene: 7.

V usage is TRBV5-6 and J usage is TRBJ2-1, with 8 bases aligning to TRBD2. V trimming: 4 bases; J trimming: 4 bases; junction bases outside the gene matches: 13. Per germline, CDR1 SGHDT and CDR2 YYEEEE. The CDR3 is 17 residues long. The CDR3: CASSSGGGLNPYNEQFF. The CDR3 nucleotides read TGTGCCAGCAGCAGTGGCGGGGGGCTCAACCCGTACAATGAGCAGTTCTTC.

The J gene is TRBJ2-7, the V gene TRBV7-9; D is undetermined. Trimming stripped 1 base from V and 3 bases from J, with 7 bases between. The V gene's germline CDR1 is SEHNR and CDR2 FQNEAQ (reference sequence). The CDR3 is made up of 13 amino acids. The CDR3 is CASSLGEFYEQYV. The CDR3 nucleotides are TGTGCCAGCAGCTTAGGTGAATTCTACGAGCAGTACGTC.

A remark on this clonotype: This clone may be a read error of a much larger clone one base away. Without the conserved terminal phenylalanine or tryptophan, this CDR3 likely stems from a read error. This sequence joins TRBV5-1 and TRBJ2-5; D may be TRBD2 (6 bases). This CDR3 is 15 amino acids long. V dropped 0 bases and J dropped 2 bases, with 11 bases sitting between them. The germline gives CDR1 SGHRS, CDR2 YFSETQ. The CDR3 coding sequence is TGCGCCAGCAGCTTGGCACCAGGAGGGCAAGAGACCCAGTACTCC. Protein: CASSLAPGGQETQYS.

This clonotype was observed many times. V gene TRBV11-2 combines with J gene TRBJ1-3, with 9 nucleotides matching TRBD1. Germline V gene sequence: CDR1 SGHAT, CDR2 FQNNGV. Trimming removed 1 base from V and 2 bases from J; junction bases left unmatched: 6. The CDR3 loop spans 17 amino acids. CDR3 DNA sequence: TGTGCCAGCAGCTTAGTCTCACAGGGGGCGACTGGAAACACCATATATTTT. This codes for CASSLVSQGATGNTIYF.

This clonotype was observed a handful of times. The chain uses TRBV28 and TRBJ2-1; D possibly corresponds to TRBD2 (5 bases). V gave up 11 bases and J gave up 4 bases, with 15 bases separating them. CDR3 size: 13 residues. Germline CDR1 and CDR2: MDHEN and SYDVKM. The CDR3: CAVGRTFYNEQFF. CDR3 DNA sequence: TGTGCCGTGGGGAGAACTTTTTACAATGAGCAGTTCTTC.

The chain couples TRBV20-1 to TRBJ2-7; no clear D. Germline CDR1 reads DFQATT; CDR2 reads SNEGSKA (reference sequence). V was pared by 3 bases and J by 0 bases, with 6 bases between. There are 12 residues in the CDR3. The CDR3 protein is CSARQSSYEQYF. The CDR3 coding sequence is TGCAGTGCTAGGCAGAGCTCCTACGAGCAGTACTTC.

This clonotype was detected a few times. The CDR3 loop reads CASSWLGQIPKNIQYF. CDR3 sequence (DNA): TGTGCCAGCAGTTGGCTCGGACAGATCCCCAAAAACATTCAGTACTTC. The chain employs TRBV6-5 and TRBJ2-4; weak D call: TRBD1 (6 bases). Germline CDR1 is MNHEY and CDR2 is SVGAGI. This CDR3 spans 16 amino acids. Trimming took off 4 bases at V and 2 bases at J, with 15 bases between the two ends.

CDR3 region: CASSYWGLNNEQFF. For the CDR3, the DNA is TGTGCCAGCAGTTACTGGGGGTTAAACAATGAGCAGTTCTTC. The J gene is TRBJ2-1, the V gene TRBV6-2 or TRBV6-3, with D perhaps given as TRBD1 or TRBD2 (5 bases each). Trimming cost V 1 base and J 5 bases, with 9 bases left between them. CDR3 length: 14 residues. CDR1 is MNHEY and CDR2 is SVGEGT in the germline V gene.

This clonotype was recorded at least ten times. The chain has TRBV12-3 or TRBV12-4 and TRBJ2-2; 10 nucleotides line up with TRBD1. The trim removed 3 bases at V and 3 bases at J, leaving 7 bases unmatched. The CDR3 is made up of 17 amino acids. The CDR3 protein is CASSLRGQGRDTGELFF. The DNA for the CDR3 is TGTGCCAGCAGTTTGAGGGGACAGGGGAGGGACACCGGGGAGCTGTTTTTT.

This clonotype turned up a few times. The CDR3 DNA reads as TGCGCCAGTACCACTACCGGCTATGGCTACACCTTC. It translates to CASTTTGYGYTF. The chain is built from TRBV5-1 and TRBJ1-2; D ambiguous. Trimming shortened V by 8 bases and J by 4 bases, and 12 bases separated the two germline ends. CDR1 is SGHRS, CDR2 YFSETQ, per germline. This CDR3 spans 12 amino acids.